A single sample gave rise to the 10 T cell receptor beta chains below, sequenced in a study of CD8 T cells in Susac syndrome. RNA totalling roughly 0.45 to 1 ug underwent reverse transcription with random hexamers. TCRdb used MiXCR to reprocess the immunoSEQ multiplex PCR reads, holding one entry per CDR3 protein. The table has around 180,000 distinct CDR3 sequences, about 95% seen once. Sequenced material: CD8+ T cells from PBMCs. All receptors derive from a human donor with multiple sclerosis.

The count of this clonotype is one. The J gene is TRBJ2-7, the V gene TRBV27; TRBD2 agrees at 11 bases. Germline loops: CDR1 MNHEY, CDR2 SMNVEV (reference sequence). Unmatched junction bases numbered 8, after V lost 5 bases and J lost 2 bases. The CDR3 sequence is 16 residues long. Here the CDR3 DNA reads TGTGCCAGCAGTCCGCCGGGACTAGCGGCCGCCTACGAGCAGTACTTC. It codes for CASSPPGLAAAYEQYF.

The chain carries TRBV29-1 and TRBJ1-2, with a tentative D call TRBD1 (6 bases). The CDR3 extends over 13 amino acids. Germline assignment: CDR1 SQVTM and CDR2 ANQGSEA. The V gene lost 6 bases and the J gene lost 2 bases, with 13 bases spanning the gap. The CDR3 protein is CSVGQKLNYGYTF. CDR3 nucleotides: TGCAGCGTAGGACAGAAGTTGAACTATGGCTACACCTTC.

The genes are TRBV7-6 and TRBJ2-7; maybe TRBD2 (6 bases). CDR3 length equals 14 residues. CDR1 and CDR2 (germline): SGHVS, FNYEAQ. Trimming stripped 2 bases from V and 2 bases from J, with 10 bases between. The CDR3 sequence: CASSLPGETYEQYF. CDR3 DNA: TGTGCCAGCAGCTTACCGGGAGAGACCTACGAGCAGTACTTC.

The V and J genes are TRBV5-1 and TRBJ1-2, with TRBD1 matching 7 bases. The CDR3 totals 13 residues. With V trimmed by 3 bases and J by 6 bases, 5 bases remained unmatched. Germline V gives CDR1 SGHRS, CDR2 YFSETQ. The CDR3 reads CASSSTGPHGYTF. The CDR3 nucleotides read TGCGCCAGCAGCTCGACAGGGCCCCATGGCTACACCTTC.

The V gene is TRBV20-1, the J gene TRBJ2-5, with TRBD2 as a possible D gene (6 bases). The germline CDR1 and CDR2 sequences are DFQATT and SNEGSKA (reference sequence). V was trimmed by 3 bases and J by 2 bases, leaving 13 bases between them. CDR3 size: 14 residues. CDR3 protein: CSASWLEGQETQYF. CDR3 in DNA: TGCAGTGCTAGTTGGCTGGAGGGGCAAGAGACCCAGTACTTC.

The chain couples TRBV13 to TRBJ1-1; no definite D call. The CDR3 runs to 11 residues. The V end lost 3 bases, the J end lost 4 bases, and 3 bases lay between the germline ends. CDR1 is PRHDT, CDR2 FYEKMQ, per germline (reference sequence). The CDR3, as DNA: TGTGCCAGCAGCTTTAGCACTGAAGCTTTCTTT. This sequence encodes CASSFSTEAFF.

This clonotype has a single count. The J gene is TRBJ2-7, the V gene TRBV7-9, with 7 bases aligning to TRBD2. Germline V gene data show CDR1 as SEHNR and CDR2 as FQNEAQ (reference sequence). J lost 3 bases, V lost 5 bases, and 10 bases had no gene match. The CDR3 is 15 residues long. The CDR3 nucleotides are TGTGCCAGCAGCGACCGGGACTATGGGATCTACGAGCAGTACTTC. Translated: CASSDRDYGIYEQYF.

This clonotype was found once. The CDR3 loop reads CATRDSSTDTQYF. CDR3 DNA: TGTGCCACCCGGGACAGCTCCACAGATACGCAGTATTTT. V gene TRBV24-1 combines with J gene TRBJ2-3; 7 bases fit TRBD1. CDR1 KGHDR and CDR2 SFDVKD come from the germline V gene. V lost 9 bases, J lost 2 bases, and 4 bases stayed unmatched. This CDR3 is 13 amino acids long.

The rearrangement uses TRBV27 and TRBJ1-2, with D tentatively TRBD1 (6 bases). CDR3 length equals 15 residues. Germline-derived CDR1 and CDR2 are MNHEY and SMNVEV (reference sequence). Trimming took 5 bases from V and 4 from J, leaving 17 bases between them. Here the CDR3 DNA reads TGTGCCAGCAGTGTCCACGGGGGCCGAACCTATGGCTACACCTTC. Its translation: CASSVHGGRTYGYTF.

This clonotype was counted only a few times. The chain couples TRBV20-1 to TRBJ2-1; D is perhaps TRBD2 (6 bases). V lost 3 bases and J 2 bases, leaving 11 bases between the germline ends. The CDR3 loop spans 14 amino acids. From germline, CDR1 is DFQATT and CDR2 SNEGSKA (reference sequence). CDR3 loop: CSASSGSTYNEQFF. The CDR3 bases are TGCAGTGCTAGTTCCGGGAGTACCTACAATGAGCAGTTCTTC.